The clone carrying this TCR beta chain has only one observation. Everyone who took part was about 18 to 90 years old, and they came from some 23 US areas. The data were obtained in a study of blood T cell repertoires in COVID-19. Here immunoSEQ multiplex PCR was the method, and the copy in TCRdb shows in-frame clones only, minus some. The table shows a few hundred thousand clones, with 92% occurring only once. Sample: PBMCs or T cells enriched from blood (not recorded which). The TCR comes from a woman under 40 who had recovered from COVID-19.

CDR3 nucleotide sequence: TGTGCCAGCAGACGGAACCGGGAGGAAGCTTTCTTT. Its protein product is CASRRNREEAFF. The rearrangement uses TRBV5-5 and TRBJ1-1; D gene ambiguous. The length of the CDR3 is 12 residues. The ends were cut back, 5 bases at V and 8 bases at J, with 13 bases in the middle. Germline loops: CDR1 SGHKS, CDR2 YYEKEE (reference sequence).